These 15 T cell receptor beta chains were sequenced from one sample in a study of T cell responses to AZD1222 COVID-19 vaccine. Sequenced by immunoSEQ multiplex PCR; TCRdb stores in-frame clones only, minus some. The table shows approximately 100,000 clones, with around 90% occurring only once. Sequenced material: peripheral blood, taken on day 0 of AZD1222 vaccination. The receptors were gathered from an adult in good health.

The V and J genes are TRBV3-1 (or the pseudogene TRBV3-2) and TRBJ2-7, with TRBD2 identical over 7 bases. CDR1 is LGHDT and CDR2 is YNNKEL in the germline V gene (reference sequence). The CDR3 covers 14 residues. The V and J ends lost 0 bases and 4 bases, in that order; junction bases with no gene match: 3. The CDR3 nucleotides read TGTGCCAGCAGCCAAGATCGGACTAGGTACGAGCAGTACTTC. This encodes CASSQDRTRYEQYF.

This rearrangement joins TRBV3-1 (or the pseudogene TRBV3-2) to TRBJ2-2; D call uncertain. The germline V gene has CDR1 LGHDT and CDR2 YNNKEL (reference sequence). Trimming removed 1 base from V and 7 bases from J, with 7 bases in between. The CDR3 has 13 residues. CDR3 loop: CASSQGGGGELFF. DNA for the CDR3: TGTGCCAGCAGCCAAGGAGGTGGCGGGGAGCTGTTTTTT.

V usage is TRBV29-1 and J usage is TRBJ1-2; D call uncertain. The CDR3 has 12 residues. The V and J ends lost 6 bases and 6 bases respectively, with 14 bases between them. The germline gives CDR1 SQVTM, CDR2 ANQGSEA. The CDR3 DNA reads TGCAGCGTAAACAACTACAAGGATGGCTACACCTTC. Translation gives CSVNNYKDGYTF.

The CDR3 here is CATGTGLTGYTF. DNA for the CDR3: TGTGCCACCGGGACAGGGCTAACTGGCTACACCTTC. The chain is built from TRBV28 and TRBJ1-2; 9 nucleotides line up with TRBD1. CDR3 size: 12 residues. The V and J ends lost 10 bases and 7 bases, in that order; junction bases with no gene match: 7. Germline values: CDR1 MDHEN, CDR2 SYDVKM.

The CDR3 reads CASSLDWGADIQYF. CDR3 DNA sequence: TGCGCCAGCAGCTTGGATTGGGGGGCGGACATTCAGTACTTC. The chain employs TRBV5-1 and TRBJ2-4; possibly TRBD1 or TRBD2 for D (6 bases each). Germline lookup yields CDR1 SGHRS and CDR2 YFSETQ. There are 14 residues in the CDR3. Trimming took 0 bases from V and 8 from J, leaving 12 bases between them.

This sequence joins TRBV7-8 and TRBJ1-5; maybe TRBD1 (6 bases). Germline CDR1 and CDR2: SGHVS and FQNEAQ. CDR3 length: 14 amino acids. V lost 5 bases to trimming and J lost 4 bases, with 12 bases between them. The CDR3: CASSVDTGNQPQHF. CDR3 coding DNA: TGTGCCAGCAGCGTCGATACAGGGAATCAGCCCCAGCATTTT.

The V gene is TRBV2, the J gene TRBJ1-2, with D tentatively TRBD1 (5 bases). The CDR3 is 14 residues long. Germline loops: CDR1 SNHLY, CDR2 FYNNEI. Trimming removed 7 bases at V and 4 bases at J, with 16 bases between. The CDR3 region is CASTSRRGGYGYTF. The CDR3 coding sequence is TGTGCCAGCACCTCCCGGCGGGGGGGCTATGGCTACACCTTC.

This clone was detected once. The CDR3 reads CASSLEDIHEQYF. The CDR3 nucleotides are TGTGCCAGCAGCTTAGAGGACATCCACGAGCAGTACTTC. The chain is built from TRBV11-2 and TRBJ2-7; maybe TRBD1 (5 bases). This CDR3 has 13 residues. Between the trimmed V and J ends, which lost 0 bases and 5 bases, there was a span of 8 bases. CDR1 and CDR2 (germline): SGHAT, FQNNGV.

CDR3 loop: CASSAGTDTQYF. CDR3 DNA sequence: TGTGCCAGCAGTGCGGGCACAGATACGCAGTATTTT. V is TRBV25-1 and J is TRBJ2-3, with D uncertain. Germline V lookup: CDR1 MGHDK, CDR2 SYGVNS. The ends were cut back, 4 bases at V and 1 base at J, with 3 bases in the middle. The CDR3 is made up of 12 amino acids.

This clone appeared once. The chain links TRBV7-8 to TRBJ2-7, with 9 bases matching TRBD1. CDR3 length: 16 amino acids. V was clipped by 5 bases and J by 5 bases; unmatched bases: 13. CDR1 is SGHVS, CDR2 FQNEAQ, per germline. Here the CDR3 DNA reads TGTGCCAGCAGCCCCCGGGGACAGGGAAACCGTAACGAGCAGTACTTC. This encodes CASSPRGQGNRNEQYF.

The chain has TRBV3-1 (or the pseudogene TRBV3-2) and TRBJ2-4, with 7 bases identical to TRBD2. In germline, CDR1 is LGHDT, CDR2 YNNKEL (reference sequence). This CDR3 is built from 13 residues. Trimming removed 2 bases from V and 8 bases from J; junction bases left unmatched: 3. The CDR3 reads CASSQLGGDIQYF. CDR3 bases: TGTGCCAGCAGCCAACTGGGGGGGGACATTCAGTACTTC.

The chain carries TRBV7-9 and TRBJ1-6; 9 bases fit TRBD1. Looked up from germline, CDR1 is SEHNR and CDR2 is FQNEAQ (reference sequence). The V and J ends lost 3 bases and 10 bases, in that order; junction bases with no gene match: 10. This CDR3 contains 16 residues. The CDR3 coding sequence is TGTGCCAGCAGCTTGGGGAACAGGGGGCGCGGGTCACCCCTCCACTTT. Residues: CASSLGNRGRGSPLHF.

This rearrangement joins TRBV2 to TRBJ1-5; tentatively, D is TRBD1 (6 bases). Germline lookup yields CDR1 SNHLY and CDR2 FYNNEI. The CDR3 consists of 15 residues. Trimming took 6 bases from V and 1 from J, leaving 13 bases between them. The CDR3 DNA follows: TGTGCCAGCAGAGGGACACAAGGAAGCAATCAGCCCCAGCATTTT. The encoded protein is CASRGTQGSNQPQHF.

The rearrangement joins TRBV9 to TRBJ1-1; D is perhaps TRBD1 (5 bases). V was clipped by 4 bases and J by 1 base, with 17 bases between them. Germline CDR1 and CDR2: SGDLS and YYNGEE. The CDR3 totals 16 residues. In DNA, the CDR3 is TGTGCCAGCAGCATATATACGGGACTCCGGAACACTGAAGCTTTCTTT. Its protein product is CASSIYTGLRNTEAFF.

V usage is TRBV7-2 and J usage is TRBJ1-2, with D hard to call. With 4 bases removed from V and 10 bases from J, the gap between germline ends came to 10 bases. Germline assignment: CDR1 SGHTA and CDR2 FQGNSA. The CDR3 spans 11 residues. CDR3 loop: CASSSRNLYTF. Written as DNA, the CDR3 is TGTGCCAGCAGCTCACGAAACCTCTACACCTTC. Complete variable domain (other parts from reference TRBV7-2 and TRBJ1-2): GAGVSQSPSNKVTEKGKDVELRCDPISGHTALYWYRQSLGQGLEFLIYFQGNSAPDKSGLPSDRFSAERTGGSVSTLTIQRTQQEDSAVYLCASSSRNLYTFGSGTRLTVV.